This T cell receptor (beta chain) is drawn from a study of monozygotic twins with inflammatory bowel disease. This CDR3 contains 15 residues. Germline CDR1 is MNHEY and CDR2 is SVGAGI. Each of the TCR libraries took roughly 3,400 ng of total RNA. TCRdb re-called the 5' RACE reads and catalogs CDR3 proteins one per entry, DNA excluded. Its clone listing holds more than 300,000 distinct CDR3 sequences. The receptor comes from a human donor with ulcerative colitis or Crohn's disease, or a healthy co-twin of an affected twin (not recorded which). Material for sequencing was blood. The chain couples TRBV6-5 to TRBJ1-6; TCRdb indicates TRBD1, and absent DNA this call remains unverified. This CDR3 is CASSWGTGGSSPLHF.